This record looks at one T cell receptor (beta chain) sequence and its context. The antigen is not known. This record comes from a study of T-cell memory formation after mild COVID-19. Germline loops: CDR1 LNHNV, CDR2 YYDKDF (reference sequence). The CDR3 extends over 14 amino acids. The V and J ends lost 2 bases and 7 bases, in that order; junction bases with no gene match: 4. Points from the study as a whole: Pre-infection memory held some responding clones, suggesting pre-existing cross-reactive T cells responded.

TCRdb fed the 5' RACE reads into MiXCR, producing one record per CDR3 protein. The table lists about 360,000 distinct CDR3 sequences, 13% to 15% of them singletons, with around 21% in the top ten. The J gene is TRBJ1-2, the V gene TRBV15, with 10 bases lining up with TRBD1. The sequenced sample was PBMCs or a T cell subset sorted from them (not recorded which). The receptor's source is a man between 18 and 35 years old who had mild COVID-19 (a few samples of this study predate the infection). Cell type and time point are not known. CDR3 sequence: CATSRIRTGGGYTF. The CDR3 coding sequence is TGTGCCACCAGCAGAATCCGGACAGGGGGTGGCTACACCTTC.